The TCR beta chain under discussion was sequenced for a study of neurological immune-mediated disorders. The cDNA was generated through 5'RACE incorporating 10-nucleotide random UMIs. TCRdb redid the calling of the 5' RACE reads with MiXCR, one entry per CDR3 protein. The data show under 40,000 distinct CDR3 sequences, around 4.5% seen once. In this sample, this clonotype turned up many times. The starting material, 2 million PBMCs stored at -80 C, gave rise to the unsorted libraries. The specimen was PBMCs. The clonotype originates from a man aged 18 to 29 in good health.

The CDR3 spells CASSNPGLASYEQYF. The DNA for the CDR3 is TGTGCCAGCAGCAACCCGGGACTAGCGAGTTACGAGCAGTACTTC. The rearrangement joins TRBV12-3 or TRBV12-4 to TRBJ2-7, with 10 bases fitting TRBD2. J gave up 4 bases and V 6 bases, and 9 bases lay outside the gene matches. This CDR3 comprises 15 residues.